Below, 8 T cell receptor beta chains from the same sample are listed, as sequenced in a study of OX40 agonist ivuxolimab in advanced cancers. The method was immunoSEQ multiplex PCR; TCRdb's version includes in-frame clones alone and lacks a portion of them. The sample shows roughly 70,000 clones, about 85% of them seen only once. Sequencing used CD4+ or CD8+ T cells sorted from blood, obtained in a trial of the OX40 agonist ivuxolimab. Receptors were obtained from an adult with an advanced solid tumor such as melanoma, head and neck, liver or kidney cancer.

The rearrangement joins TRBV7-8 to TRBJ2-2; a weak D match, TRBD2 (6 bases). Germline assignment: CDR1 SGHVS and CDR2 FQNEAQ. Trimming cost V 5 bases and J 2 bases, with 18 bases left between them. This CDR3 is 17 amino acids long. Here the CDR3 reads CASSLPWQGLNTGELFF. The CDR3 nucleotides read TGTGCCAGCAGCCTCCCGTGGCAGGGACTTAACACCGGGGAGCTGTTTTTT.

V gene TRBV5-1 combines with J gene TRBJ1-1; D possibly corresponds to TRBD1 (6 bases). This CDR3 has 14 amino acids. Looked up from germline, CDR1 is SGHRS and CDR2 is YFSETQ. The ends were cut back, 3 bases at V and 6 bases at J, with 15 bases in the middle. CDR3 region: CASSWQGNDAEAFF. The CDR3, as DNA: TGCGCCAGCAGCTGGCAGGGGAATGACGCTGAAGCTTTCTTT.

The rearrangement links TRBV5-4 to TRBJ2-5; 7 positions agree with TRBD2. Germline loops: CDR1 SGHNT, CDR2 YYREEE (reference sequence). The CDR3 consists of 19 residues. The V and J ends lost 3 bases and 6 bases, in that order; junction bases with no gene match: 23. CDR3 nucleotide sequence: TGTGCCAGCAGCTCGGGGGGAGCGGGAAGGACGGGGTTGGTAAAGACCCAGTACTTC. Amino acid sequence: CASSSGGAGRTGLVKTQYF.

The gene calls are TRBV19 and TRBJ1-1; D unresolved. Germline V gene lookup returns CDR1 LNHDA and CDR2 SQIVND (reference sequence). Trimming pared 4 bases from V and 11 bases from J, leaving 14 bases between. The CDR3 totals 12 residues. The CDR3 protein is CASSTDRPPAFF. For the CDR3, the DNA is TGTGCCAGTAGTACAGACCGGCCGCCGGCTTTCTTT.

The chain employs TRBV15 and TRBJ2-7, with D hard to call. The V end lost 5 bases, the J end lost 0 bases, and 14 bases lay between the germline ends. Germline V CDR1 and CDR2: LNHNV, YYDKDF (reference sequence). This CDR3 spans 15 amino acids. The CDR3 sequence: CATSRDLLGSYEQYF. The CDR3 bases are TGTGCCACCAGCCGTGACCTCCTGGGCTCCTACGAGCAGTACTTC.

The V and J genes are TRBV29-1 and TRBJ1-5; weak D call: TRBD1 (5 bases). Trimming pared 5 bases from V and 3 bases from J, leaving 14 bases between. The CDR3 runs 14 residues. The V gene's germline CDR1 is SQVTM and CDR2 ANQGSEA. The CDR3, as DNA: TGCAGCGTTCAGGGTGGGTTCGACAATCAGCCCCAGCATTTT. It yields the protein CSVQGGFDNQPQHF.

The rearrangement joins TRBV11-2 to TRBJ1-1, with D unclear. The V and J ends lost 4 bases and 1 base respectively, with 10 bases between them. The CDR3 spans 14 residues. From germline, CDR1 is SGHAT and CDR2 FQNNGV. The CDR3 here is CASSYGRWNTEAFF. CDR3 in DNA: TGTGCCAGCAGCTACGGACGGTGGAACACTGAAGCTTTCTTT.

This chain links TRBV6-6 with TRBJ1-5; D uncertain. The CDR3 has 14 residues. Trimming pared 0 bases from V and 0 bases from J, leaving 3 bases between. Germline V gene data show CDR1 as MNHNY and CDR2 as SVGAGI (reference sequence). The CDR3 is CASSYSHSNQPQHF. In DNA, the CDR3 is TGTGCCAGCAGTTACTCCCATAGCAATCAGCCCCAGCATTTT.